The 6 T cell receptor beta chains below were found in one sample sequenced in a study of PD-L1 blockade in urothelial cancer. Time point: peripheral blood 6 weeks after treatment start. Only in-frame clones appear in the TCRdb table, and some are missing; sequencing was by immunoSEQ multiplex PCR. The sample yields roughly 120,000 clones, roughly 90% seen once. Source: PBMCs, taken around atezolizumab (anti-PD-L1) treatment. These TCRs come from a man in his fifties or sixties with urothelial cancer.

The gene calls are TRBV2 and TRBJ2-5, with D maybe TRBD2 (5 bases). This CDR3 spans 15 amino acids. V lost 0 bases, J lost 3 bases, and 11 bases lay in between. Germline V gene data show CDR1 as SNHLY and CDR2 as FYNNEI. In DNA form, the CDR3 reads TGTGCCAGCAGTGAAGCGCTTCGGGAAGAAGAGACCCAGTACTTC. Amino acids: CASSEALREEETQYF. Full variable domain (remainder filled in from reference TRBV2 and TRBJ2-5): EPEVTQTPSHQVTQMGQEVILRCVPISNHLYFYWYRQILGQKVEFLVSFYNNEISEKSEIFDDQFSVERPDGSNFTLKIRSTKLEDSAMYFCASSEALREEETQYFGPGTRLLVL.

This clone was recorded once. CDR3 in amino acids: CASSTGQGRKGDKNIQYF. The CDR3 DNA sequence: TGTGCCAGCAGTACGGGACAGGGGAGAAAGGGGGACAAAAACATTCAGTACTTC. The chain is built from TRBV27 and TRBJ2-4; 10 nucleotides line up with TRBD1. V lost 5 bases, J lost 3 bases, and 13 bases stayed unmatched. Germline lookup yields CDR1 MNHEY and CDR2 SMNVEV (reference sequence). The CDR3 spans 18 residues.

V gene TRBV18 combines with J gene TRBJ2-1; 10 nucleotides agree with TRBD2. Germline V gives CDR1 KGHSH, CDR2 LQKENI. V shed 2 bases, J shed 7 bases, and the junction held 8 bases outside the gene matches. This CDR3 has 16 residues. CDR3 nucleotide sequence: TGTGCCAGCTCACCATTTACTAGCGGGGCCATGAATGAGCAGTTCTTC. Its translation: CASSPFTSGAMNEQFF.

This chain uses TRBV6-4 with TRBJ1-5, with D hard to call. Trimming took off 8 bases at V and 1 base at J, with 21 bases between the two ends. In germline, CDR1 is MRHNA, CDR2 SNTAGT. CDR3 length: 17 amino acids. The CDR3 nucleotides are TGTGCCAGCCCCCCCCTAGGCACCCTCGGGAGCAATCAGCCCCAGCATTTT. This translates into CASPPLGTLGSNQPQHF.

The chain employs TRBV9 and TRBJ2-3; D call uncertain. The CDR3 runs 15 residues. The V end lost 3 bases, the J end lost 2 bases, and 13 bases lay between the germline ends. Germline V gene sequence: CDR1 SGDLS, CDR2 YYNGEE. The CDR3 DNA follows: TGTGCCAGCAGCGCCCTAGGCAGCTACACAGATACGCAGTATTTT. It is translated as CASSALGSYTDTQYF. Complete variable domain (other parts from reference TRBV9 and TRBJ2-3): DSGVTQTPKHLITATGQRVTLRCSPRSGDLSVYWYQQSLDQGLQFLIQYYNGEERAKGNILERFSAQQFPDLHSELNLSSLELGDSALYFCASSALGSYTDTQYFGPGTRLTVL.

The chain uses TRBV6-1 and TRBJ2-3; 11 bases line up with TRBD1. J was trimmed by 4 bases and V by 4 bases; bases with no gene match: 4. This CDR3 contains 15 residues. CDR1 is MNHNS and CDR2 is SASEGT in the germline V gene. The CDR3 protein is CASSGPGQGADTQYF. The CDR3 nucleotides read TGTGCCAGCAGTGGACCGGGACAGGGGGCAGATACGCAGTATTTT.